This is a list of T cell receptor beta chains from one sample in a study of blood T cell repertoires in COVID-19. TCRdb's table, derived via immunoSEQ multiplex PCR, lists solely in-frame clones and lacks some. Among 150,000 to 180,000 clones listed, around 84% were seen once. Sequencing was carried out using peripheral blood. The receptors shown here come from a man older than 75 with acute or convalescent COVID-19. CDR3s include the opening cysteine and the closing phenylalanine or tryptophan. Fields, in order: CDR3 protein, CDR3 DNA, D gene, J gene, V gene, clone size. The D gene is left open where the match is weak. The listing skips clone size in some rows; elsewhere it reads once, few, many or a size class.

CDR3: CASSGTQGAGPGANVLTF; DNA: TGTGCCAGTAGTGGAACACAGGGGGCGGGCCCTGGGGCCAACGTCCTGACTTTC; D: TRBD1; J: TRBJ2-6; V: TRBV19; size: once
CDR3: CASSEDWQGYGYTF; DNA: TGTGCCAGCAGTGAAGATTGGCAGGGCTATGGCTACACCTTC; D: NA; J: TRBJ1-2; V: TRBV6-1; size: few
CDR3: CASSPTGDNQPQHF; DNA: TGTGCCAGCAGTCCGACAGGAGATAATCAGCCCCAGCATTTT; D: NA; J: TRBJ1-5; V: TRBV6-5; size: NA
CDR3: CASSVADRINYGYTF; DNA: TGTGCCAGCAGCGTAGCGGACAGAATTAACTATGGCTACACCTTC; D: NA; J: TRBJ1-2; V: TRBV9; size: NA
CDR3: CASSSGLATSYEQYF; DNA: TGCGCCAGCAGCTCGGGACTAGCGACCTCCTACGAGCAGTACTTC; D: TRBD2; J: TRBJ2-7; V: TRBV5-1; size: many
CDR3: CASSRPGAGELFF; DNA: TGTGCCAGCAGTCGCCCCGGGGCCGGGGAGCTGTTTTTT; D: NA; J: TRBJ2-2; V: TRBV6-5; size: NA
CDR3: CASQPGSQETQYF; DNA: TGCGCCAGCCAACCCGGGTCCCAAGAGACCCAGTACTTC; D: NA; J: TRBJ2-5; V: TRBV4-1; size: NA
CDR3: CASSLGLAGGETQYF; DNA: TGTGCCAGCAGCCTGGGACTAGCGGGCGGGGAGACCCAGTACTTC; D: TRBD2; J: TRBJ2-5; V: TRBV3-1/TRBV3-2; size: NA
CDR3: CASSVDSGSYNEQFF; DNA: TGTGCCAGCAGCGTAGATTCGGGGTCCTACAATGAGCAGTTCTTC; D: NA; J: TRBJ2-1; V: TRBV9; size: NA
CDR3: CASSSTNGGETQYF; DNA: TGTGCCAGCAGCTCGACCAACGGCGGGGAGACCCAGTACTTC; D: NA; J: TRBJ2-5; V: TRBV7-9; size: NA
CDR3: CASSSGQGALVGTQYF; DNA: TGTGCCAGCTCATCGGGACAGGGGGCGTTGGTTGGTACGCAGTATTTT; D: TRBD1; J: TRBJ2-3; V: TRBV18; size: NA
CDR3: CASSQDGHPGAEQYF; DNA: TGTGCCAGCAGCCAAGATGGCCACCCTGGGGCCGAGCAGTACTTC; D: NA; J: TRBJ2-7; V: TRBV3-1/TRBV3-2; size: NA
CDR3: CASSLGDSFKETQYF; DNA: TGTGCCAGCAGCTTAGGGGACAGCTTCAAAGAGACCCAGTACTTC; D: NA; J: TRBJ2-5; V: TRBV13; size: NA
CDR3: CATSDTGGIDTQYF; DNA: TGTGCCACCAGTGATACAGGGGGCATAGATACGCAGTATTTT; D: TRBD1; J: TRBJ2-3; V: TRBV24-1; size: few
CDR3: CASSKSGGAWETQYF; DNA: TGCGCCAGCAGCAAGAGCGGGGGGGCCTGGGAGACCCAGTACTTC; D: TRBD2; J: TRBJ2-5; V: TRBV5-1; size: NA
CDR3: CASSVSQGYGNTIYF; DNA: TGTGCCAGCAGCGTGAGTCAGGGTTATGGAAACACCATATATTTT; D: NA; J: TRBJ1-3; V: TRBV6-5; size: NA
CDR3: CAWSAGNLYEQYF; DNA: TGTGCCTGGAGCGCAGGTAATCTTTACGAGCAGTACTTC; D: NA; J: TRBJ2-7; V: TRBV30; size: NA
CDR3: CATSDGGQGTEQFF; DNA: TGTGCCACCAGTGATGGGGGACAGGGGACTGAGCAGTTCTTC; D: TRBD1; J: TRBJ2-1; V: TRBV24-1; size: NA
CDR3: CASSPTNGNTIYF; DNA: TGTGCCAGCAGTCCTACCAATGGAAACACCATATATTTT; D: NA; J: TRBJ1-3; V: TRBV28; size: NA
CDR3: CASSYSAKWGVSSPRYNEQFF; DNA: TGTGCCAGCAGTTACTCGGCTAAGTGGGGGGTCAGTTCACCCCGTTACAATGAGCAGTTCTTC; D: NA; J: TRBJ2-1; V: TRBV6-2/TRBV6-3; size: NA